The 20 T cell receptor beta chains given below trace back to one sample, sequenced in a study of blood T cells in healthy people across ages. Next came a second PCR, run for roughly 6 to 11 cycles, which used a sample-barcoded 5' primer along with a J-beta primer mix. TCRdb reprocessed the 5' RACE reads via MiXCR and lists one record per CDR3 protein. The sample lists around 800,000 distinct CDR3 sequences, under 55% seen once, with 15% to 25% in the top ten. The sequencing sample was made of blood. Every receptor here comes from a man aged 60 to 69 in good health.

This clonotype was detected only a few times. This chain joins TRBV6-6 and TRBJ2-6; D is possibly TRBD1 (5 bases). Per the germline V gene, CDR1 is MNHNY and CDR2 is SVGAGI (reference sequence). This CDR3 has 16 residues. V lost 4 bases and J 5 bases, leaving 15 bases between the germline ends. DNA of the CDR3: TGTGCCAGCAGTTTTCCCGACAGTATTAGGGCCAACGTCCTGACTTTC. This translates into CASSFPDSIRANVLTF.

V is TRBV5-1 and J is TRBJ1-4, with a weak D call TRBD1 (6 bases). The germline gives CDR1 SGHRS, CDR2 YFSETQ. V gave up 4 bases and J gave up 7 bases, with 14 bases separating them. The CDR3 runs to 14 residues. The CDR3 DNA reads TGCGCCAGCAGCGAACTAGGACAGAGTGAAAAACTGTTTTTT. Protein product: CASSELGQSEKLFF. Combining the CDR3 with reference TRBV5-1 and TRBJ1-4 gives the whole variable domain KAGVTQTPRYLIKTRGQQVTLSCSPISGHRSVSWYQQTPGQGLQFLFEYFSETQRNKGNFPGRFSGRQFSNSRSEMNVSTLELGDSALYLCASSELGQSEKLFFGSGTQLSVL.

In this sample, this clonotype turned up once. Compared with germline, one end of the junction differs, possibly owing to a read error. The chain recombines TRBV27 with TRBJ2-4; a possible D gene is TRBD2 (6 bases). The CDR3 is 16 residues long. The germline V gene encodes CDR1 MNHEY and CDR2 SMNVEV (reference sequence). The CDR3: CASSPLGGEAKTIQYF. In DNA form, the CDR3 reads TGTGCCAGCAGTCCCCTCGGGGGTGAAGCCAAAACCATTCAGTACTTC.

CDR3 nucleotide sequence: TGTGCCAGCAGCCAAGTCGCCCACTACGAGCAGTACTTC. Its translation is CASSQVAHYEQYF. The genes are TRBV3-1 and TRBJ2-7; D remains unclear. The germline V gene has CDR1 LGHDT and CDR2 YNNKEL (reference sequence). Trimming took off 1 base at V and 3 bases at J, with 7 bases between the two ends. There are 13 residues in the CDR3.

This clonotype appeared a single time. V is TRBV27 and J is TRBJ2-2; D call uncertain. V lost 8 bases and J lost 0, with 10 bases in between. The CDR3 length is 14 residues. Germline assignment: CDR1 MNHEY and CDR2 SMNVEV (reference sequence). In DNA, the CDR3 is TGTGCCAGCGCGAACAAGGCGAACACCGGGGAGCTGTTTTTT. It encodes CASANKANTGELFF.

V and J are TRBV6-2 or TRBV6-3 and TRBJ2-2; 9 bases fit TRBD1. V was pared by 2 bases and J by 6 bases, with 4 bases of the junction left unmatched. The CDR3 covers 15 residues. In germline, CDR1 is MNHEY, CDR2 SVGEGT. The CDR3 spells CASSYGQGIAGELFF. The CDR3 DNA sequence: TGTGCCAGCAGTTACGGACAGGGGATTGCCGGGGAGCTGTTTTTT.

The chain joins TRBV5-1 to TRBJ2-2; D gene unclear. Trimming pared 0 bases from V and 1 base from J, leaving 10 bases between. Germline lookup yields CDR1 SGHRS and CDR2 YFSETQ. The CDR3 length is 16 residues. The CDR3 is CASSLGGRRNTGELFF. The CDR3 nucleotides are TGCGCCAGCAGCTTGGGTGGCAGAAGGAACACCGGGGAGCTGTTTTTT.

The genes are TRBV4-3 and TRBJ2-3; D assignment may be TRBD1 or TRBD2 (5 bases each). This CDR3 spans 16 amino acids. Germline CDR1 LGHNA, CDR2 YSLEER. Trimming removed 0 bases from V and 1 base from J, with 11 bases in between. DNA for the CDR3: TGCGCCAGCAGCCAAGATACGAGGGGCCGCACAGATACGCAGTATTTT. Its protein product is CASSQDTRGRTDTQYF.

This clonotype was recorded a few times. The V and J genes are TRBV6-5 and TRBJ1-6; no clear D gene. Germline values: CDR1 MNHEY, CDR2 SVGAGI. V was trimmed by 5 bases and J by 8 bases, leaving 16 bases between them. This CDR3 has 15 amino acids. This CDR3 is CASSPFRLRDSPLHF. The CDR3 DNA reads TGTGCCAGCAGTCCGTTCCGCCTACGGGATTCACCCCTCCACTTT.

This chain connects TRBV6-1 to TRBJ2-7; D gene uncertain. The germline V and J ends were trimmed by 3 bases and 3 bases, with 6 bases remaining between them. The CDR3 loop spans 12 amino acids. Germline-derived CDR1 and CDR2 are MNHNS and SASEGT. The CDR3 DNA is TGTGCCAGCAGTGAGACGGTCTACGAGCAGTACTTC. As protein: CASSETVYEQYF.

The chain is built from TRBV18 and TRBJ1-4, with D hard to call. This CDR3 spans 13 amino acids. V lost 5 bases and J lost 8, with 12 bases in between. Germline V lookup: CDR1 KGHSH, CDR2 LQKENI. CDR3 loop: CASSSGLGEKLFF. CDR3 bases: TGTGCCAGCTCATCAGGACTGGGGGAAAAACTGTTTTTT.

This chain joins TRBV20-1 and TRBJ2-3; 7 bases are a match to TRBD2. The CDR3 totals 14 residues. Per germline, CDR1 DFQATT and CDR2 SNEGSKA (reference sequence). V was clipped by 6 bases and J by 7 bases; unmatched bases: 13. The CDR3 sequence: CSARGREGPNTQYF. The CDR3 coding sequence is TGCAGTGCCCGAGGGAGGGAGGGCCCGAATACGCAGTATTTT.

The rearrangement uses TRBV25-1 and TRBJ1-6; D not resolved. CDR3 length equals 15 residues. V lost 2 bases and J 5 bases, leaving 10 bases between the germline ends. Germline CDR1 is MGHDK and CDR2 is SYGVNS. This CDR3 is CASSEGLSNNSPLHF. In nucleotides, the CDR3 is TGTGCCAGCAGTGAAGGGTTAAGTAATAATTCACCCCTCCACTTT.

This clonotype came up many times. The V and J genes are TRBV7-2 and TRBJ2-5; D may match TRBD1 or TRBD2 (5 bases each). V shed 5 bases and J shed 5 bases, with 12 bases lying between them. The CDR3 length is 13 residues. Per the germline V gene, CDR1 is SGHTA and CDR2 is FQGNSA. CDR3: CASSRDGFETQYF. The CDR3 nucleotides are TGTGCCAGCAGCCGGGACGGGTTTGAGACCCAGTACTTC.

This clonotype was picked up a small number of times. The chain employs TRBV5-6 and TRBJ2-5; possibly TRBD1 for D (6 bases). The ends were cut back, 4 bases at V and 1 base at J, with 11 bases in the middle. CDR1 and CDR2 from the germline V gene are SGHDT and YYEEEE. The CDR3 runs 14 residues. This CDR3 reads CASSKGHLQETQYF. As DNA, the CDR3 is TGTGCCAGCAGCAAGGGACACCTCCAAGAGACCCAGTACTTC.

This clonotype was seen more than once but under ten times. V and J are TRBV7-2 and TRBJ1-4; no clear D. The germline V gene has CDR1 SGHTA and CDR2 FQGNSA. Trimming took off 1 base at V and 4 bases at J, with 10 bases between the two ends. This CDR3 is built from 15 residues. CDR3 in DNA: TGTGCCAGCAGCTTAGGTGGACTGATTAATGAAAAACTGTTTTTT. This translates into CASSLGGLINEKLFF.

This clonotype was seen at least ten times. This chain links TRBV14 with TRBJ2-7; a possible D gene is TRBD1 (6 bases). Trimming removed 0 bases from V and 8 bases from J, with 17 bases in between. The CDR3 loop spans 15 amino acids. Germline V gene sequence: CDR1 SGHDN, CDR2 FVKESK. The CDR3, as DNA: TGTGCCAGCAGCCAAGATTTGTTAAGACAGGCAAAGCAGTACTTC. Translation: CASSQDLLRQAKQYF. The entire variable domain, with the rest obtained from reference TRBV14 and TRBJ2-7, is as follows: EAGVTQFPSHSVIEKGQTVTLRCDPISGHDNLYWYRRVMGKEIKFLLHFVKESKQDESGMPNNRFLAERTGGTYSTLKVQPAELEDSGVYFCASSQDLLRQAKQYFGPGTRLTVT.

V gene TRBV4-3 combines with J gene TRBJ2-5; D is tentatively TRBD1 or TRBD2 (5 bases each). V lost 2 bases and J lost 5, with 15 bases in between. The CDR3 loop spans 15 amino acids. Germline CDR1 reads LGHNA; CDR2 reads YSLEER. CDR3 in amino acids: CASSQNLGPGETQYF. The CDR3 nucleotides are TGCGCCAGCAGCCAAAACCTGGGACCAGGGGAGACCCAGTACTTC.

The chain couples TRBV12-3 or TRBV12-4 to TRBJ2-5, with 8 bases fitting TRBD2. The CDR3 length is 15 residues. J gave up 3 bases and V 2 bases, and 5 bases lay outside the gene matches. The DNA of the CDR3 is TGTGCCAGCAGTTTACCCAGCGGGGGTAAAGAGACCCAGTACTTC. This gives the protein CASSLPSGGKETQYF.

The chain recombines TRBV5-1 with TRBJ2-3; no reliable D call. Looked up from germline, CDR1 is SGHRS and CDR2 is YFSETQ. The CDR3 totals 16 residues. V was cut by 0 bases and J by 1 base, with 12 bases left in between. The CDR3, as DNA: TGCGCCAGCAGCTTGGCACCCAGAGTCGGCACAGATACGCAGTATTTT. Its translation is CASSLAPRVGTDTQYF.